The 20 T cell receptor beta chains given below trace back to one sample, sequenced in a study of cytomegalovirus exposure and HLA in healthy donors. The table came from immunoSEQ multiplex PCR; TCRdb's copy has only in-frame clones and leaves some out. There are 220,000 or so clones in the sample; approximately 83% occur only once, and 11% to 15% lies in the top ten. Sequenced: PBMCs. The receptors come from a woman younger than 45 in good health and CMV-seropositive.

V is TRBV7-2 and J is TRBJ2-3, with 12 bases matching TRBD2. Trimming at V came to 4 bases and at J to 11 bases, leaving 13 bases not matched to a gene. CDR1 and CDR2 (germline): SGHTA, FQGNSA. There are 16 residues in the CDR3. The CDR3 reads CASSSPSGRAPPGQYF. CDR3 sequence (DNA): TGTGCCAGCAGCTCCCCTAGCGGGAGGGCCCCACCGGGGCAGTATTTT. Filled out from reference TRBV7-2 and TRBJ2-3, the complete variable domain reads GAGVSQSPSNKVTEKGKDVELRCDPISGHTALYWYRQSLGQGLEFLIYFQGNSAPDKSGLPSDRFSAERTGGSVSTLTIQRTQQEDSAVYLCASSSPSGRAPPGQYFGPGTRLTVL.

The rearrangement uses TRBV5-1 and TRBJ2-1; TRBD2 aligns across 8 bases. J lost 5 bases, V lost 3 bases, and 7 bases had no gene match. The CDR3 runs to 15 residues. Germline-derived CDR1 and CDR2 are SGHRS and YFSETQ. The CDR3 DNA sequence: TGCGCCAGCAGCTCCCCTAGCGGGTATAACAATGAGCAGTTCTTC. This gives the protein CASSSPSGYNNEQFF.

The chain links TRBV11-2 to TRBJ2-5; D remains ambiguous. The CDR3 has 13 amino acids. Trimming left V 3 bases short and J 0 bases short, with 5 bases between. CDR1 is SGHAT and CDR2 is FQNNGV in the germline V gene. For the CDR3, the DNA is TGTGCCAGCAGCTTTTCCCACCAAGAGACCCAGTACTTC. Its translation is CASSFSHQETQYF. Variable domain in full (rest from reference TRBV11-2 and TRBJ2-5): EAGVAQSPRYKIIEKRQSVAFWCNPISGHATLYWYQQILGQGPKLLIQFQNNGVVDDSQLPKDRFSAERLKGVDSTLKIQPAKLEDSAVYLCASSFSHQETQYFGPGTRLLVL.

This clone occurred a few times. This rearrangement joins TRBV20-1 to TRBJ2-7; D is perhaps TRBD2 (5 bases). CDR1 and CDR2 from the germline V gene are DFQATT and SNEGSKA (reference sequence). This CDR3 has 11 residues. Deletions cut 8 bases from V and 4 bases from J, with 12 bases between. The CDR3 DNA is TGCAGTTTACTAGTCGGGTACGAGCAGTACTTC. The encoded protein is CSLLVGYEQYF.

V and J are TRBV6-6 and TRBJ2-7; D gene ambiguous. The CDR3 has 13 residues. The V end was cut by 1 base, the J end by 3 bases, with 7 bases between. Looked up from germline, CDR1 is MNHNY and CDR2 is SVGAGI (reference sequence). Written as DNA, the CDR3 is TGTGCCAGCAGTTACTTCAGAGGCTACGAGCAGTACTTC. This translates into CASSYFRGYEQYF.

The chain recombines TRBV7-9 with TRBJ2-1; possibly TRBD2 for D (5 bases). The CDR3 has 13 residues. Germline values: CDR1 SEHNR, CDR2 FQNEAQ (reference sequence). V was pared by 1 base and J by 7 bases, with 8 bases between. The CDR3 nucleotides are TGTGCCAGCAGCTTAGAGTCGGGAAATGAGCAGTTCTTC. Translating gives CASSLESGNEQFF.

The chain joins TRBV20-1 to TRBJ2-7; no clear D. The CDR3 is 11 amino acids. Germline V lookup: CDR1 DFQATT, CDR2 SNEGSKA (reference sequence). Trimming left V 6 bases short and J 3 bases short, with 9 bases between. The CDR3: CSAGPVYEQYF. In DNA, the CDR3 is TGCAGTGCGGGTCCGGTCTACGAGCAGTACTTC.

The DNA of the CDR3 is TGTGCCAGCAGTTCGGGACTCCGAGAAATATCCTACGAGCAGTACTTC. Protein product: CASSSGLREISYEQYF. The chain employs TRBV6-5 and TRBJ2-7, with a weak D call TRBD2 (6 bases). Per the germline V gene, CDR1 is MNHEY and CDR2 is SVGAGI. V gave up 4 bases and J gave up 1 base, with 17 bases separating them. The length of the CDR3 is 16 residues.

This chain uses TRBV2 with TRBJ2-2; 10 bases map to TRBD1. The CDR3 consists of 15 residues. CDR1 and CDR2 (germline): SNHLY, FYNNEI. After removal of 8 bases from V and 2 bases from J, the junction contained 5 bases not matched to a gene. CDR3 region: CASSRDRGNTGELFF. For the CDR3, the DNA is TGTGCCAGCTCCCGGGACAGGGGAAACACCGGGGAGCTGTTTTTT.

The chain employs TRBV30 and TRBJ2-5; D unclear. Trimming shortened V by 1 base and J by 3 bases, and 6 bases separated the two germline ends. In germline, CDR1 is GTSNPN, CDR2 SVGIG (reference sequence). The CDR3 is 12 residues long. CDR3 amino acids: CAWSGTEETQYF. The CDR3 nucleotides are TGTGCCTGGAGTGGAACAGAAGAGACCCAGTACTTC.

The chain is built from TRBV27 and TRBJ1-1, with TRBD1 matching over 7 bases. V dropped 6 bases and J dropped 4; count of bases not matched to a gene: 5. The germline gives CDR1 MNHEY, CDR2 SMNVEV (reference sequence). The CDR3 runs 13 residues. This CDR3 reads CASRRTGPTEAFF. The CDR3 DNA sequence: TGTGCCAGCAGACGGACAGGTCCCACTGAAGCTTTCTTT.

The rearrangement uses TRBV7-8 and TRBJ1-1, with unresolved D. Trimming shortened V by 1 base and J by 6 bases, and 9 bases separated the two germline ends. This CDR3 has 13 amino acids. Germline V CDR1 and CDR2: SGHVS, FQNEAQ. This CDR3 reads CASSLDPRAEAFF. The CDR3 DNA sequence: TGTGCCAGCAGCTTAGATCCGAGGGCTGAAGCTTTCTTT.

The chain links TRBV7-8 to TRBJ2-7; 9 positions match TRBD1. The V gene's germline CDR1 is SGHVS and CDR2 FQNEAQ. The CDR3 spans 16 residues. J lost 1 base, V lost 5 bases, and 9 bases had no gene match. The CDR3 sequence is CASSPAGTGRSYEQYF. In DNA form, the CDR3 reads TGTGCCAGCAGCCCCGCTGGGACAGGGAGGTCCTACGAGCAGTACTTC.

The chain has TRBV5-1 and TRBJ2-2; no definite D call. CDR1 is SGHRS and CDR2 is YFSETQ in the germline V gene. The CDR3 extends over 13 amino acids. V gave up 7 bases and J gave up 3 bases, with 10 bases separating them. CDR3 sequence (DNA): TGCGCCAGCCGAGAGGTAGACACCGGGGAGCTGTTTTTT. Protein product: CASREVDTGELFF.

This sequence joins TRBV4-1 and TRBJ2-6; a possible D gene is TRBD2 (6 bases). Deletions cut 1 base from V and 0 bases from J, with 7 bases between. Germline V gene data show CDR1 as MGHRA and CDR2 as YSYEKL. The CDR3 consists of 16 residues. CDR3 in amino acids: CASSQAEGSGANVLTF. For the CDR3, the DNA is TGCGCCAGCAGCCAAGCGGAGGGCTCTGGGGCCAACGTCCTGACTTTC.

This chain links TRBV7-3 with TRBJ2-2; no clear D gene. V was cut by 6 bases and J by 5 bases, with 7 bases left in between. Germline CDR1 SGHTA, CDR2 FQGTGA. CDR3 length equals 12 residues. Written as DNA, the CDR3 is TGTGCCAGCAGGCTAGAAACCGGGGAGCTGTTTTTT. Its translation is CASRLETGELFF.

This chain joins TRBV4-3 and TRBJ2-3; D is possibly TRBD1 or TRBD2 (5 bases each). The CDR3 has 15 amino acids. Per germline, CDR1 LGHNA and CDR2 YSLEER. Trimming cost V 3 bases and J 3 bases, with 13 bases left between them. The CDR3 region has the DNA TGCGCCAGCAGCCACGCGTCTGAGGGGACAGATACGCAGTATTTT. Encoded protein: CASSHASEGTDTQYF.

This chain joins TRBV7-9 and TRBJ2-7; 9 nucleotides agree with TRBD2. J was trimmed by 3 bases and V by 4 bases; bases with no gene match: 7. CDR1 and CDR2 from the germline V gene are SEHNR and FQNEAQ (reference sequence). This CDR3 region has 15 residues. CDR3 bases: TGTGCCAGCAGCTCCCCGGATAGCGGGAGCTACGAGCAGTACTTC. The encoded protein is CASSSPDSGSYEQYF.

The rearrangement joins TRBV15 to TRBJ2-7; no firm D call. Trimming removed 3 bases at V and 2 bases at J, with 8 bases between. Germline CDR1 is LNHNV and CDR2 is YYDKDF (reference sequence). The CDR3 totals 13 residues. CDR3 DNA: TGTGCCACCAGCAGTATTAACGCCTACGAGCAGTACTTC. It specifies CATSSINAYEQYF.

J is TRBJ1-5 and V is TRBV5-4; maybe TRBD1 (5 bases). V lost 0 bases, J lost 7 bases, and 11 bases lay in between. Germline assignment: CDR1 SGHNT and CDR2 YYREEE (reference sequence). The CDR3 is 14 residues long. CDR3 sequence: CASSLEGDEQPQHF. The CDR3 DNA follows: TGTGCCAGCAGCTTGGAAGGGGATGAGCAGCCCCAGCATTTT.